This T cell receptor (beta chain) came from a study of T-cell reconstitution after alpha-beta-depleted transplantation in children. The CDR3 is 12 residues long. The germline gives CDR1 LGHDT, CDR2 YNNKEL (reference sequence). V lost 7 bases, J lost 4 bases, and 10 bases lay in between. Study results and limitations: Counts and diversity of T cells one year after transplant came mostly from newly produced T cells. Recipient T cells and thymic progenitors that survived gave rise to the high TCRbeta diversity observed at day 60 in some patients.

Unique molecular identifiers were used to barcode this TCRbeta library. TCRdb re-called the PCR reads with MiXCR, one entry per CDR3 protein. The sample lists 220,000 or so distinct CDR3 sequences, 6.5% to 9% occurring once. This clonotype has ten or more counts. The antigen is unknown. The chain links TRBV3-1 to TRBJ1-1; the D is unclear. The sequencing here drew on PBMCs, mostly from graft donor cells, taken 180 days after TCRalphabeta/CD19-depleted stem cell transplant. The origin of this receptor is a male patient younger than 18 who had a stem cell transplant for acute lymphoblastic leukemia, so the T cells may come from the graft donor. Written as DNA, the CDR3 is TGTGCCAGCAATCGAGGATCCACTGAAGCTTTCTTT. Translated: CASNRGSTEAFF.